These T cell receptor beta chains were read from a single sample in a study of T cells in localized non-small cell lung cancer. TCRdb's copy holds only in-frame clones and misses some; the assay was immunoSEQ multiplex PCR. The data show around 90,000 clones, 80% seen once. The material was PBMCs, obtained before any cancer treatment. The source of these receptors is a man aged 40 to 75 with stage II squamous cell lung carcinoma. Both conserved end residues are part of each CDR3. D genes are given only for firm matches. Rows may omit the clone size; those that give it use once, few, many or a size class.

- TRBJ2-3 15 TRBV7-9 - TGTGCCAGCAGCTTGGGGAATGGCCGCACAGATACGCAGTATTTT CASSLGNGRTDTQYF
TRBD1 TRBJ1-1 13 TRBV19 - TGTGCCAGTCGGACAGGGGGAGCCACTGAAGCTTTCTTT CASRTGGATEAFF
TRBD1 TRBJ1-2 14 TRBV4-2 - TGTGCCAGCAGCCCAGGACAGGAAGACTATGGCTACACCTTC CASSPGQEDYGYTF
- TRBJ1-1 14 TRBV25-1 - TGTGCCAGCAGTGAACGGGAATGGAACACTGAAGCTTTCTTT CASSEREWNTEAFF
TRBD2 TRBJ2-1 14 TRBV9 - TGTGCCAGCAGGGCGGGACTAGGCTCCAATGAGCAGTTCTTC CASRAGLGSNEQFF
- TRBJ1-6 15 TRBV7-3 - TGTGCCAGCAGTTTCGAAAGCTCCTATAATTCACCCCTCCACTTT CASSFESSYNSPLHF
- TRBJ1-1 13 TRBV6-4 - TGTGCCAGCAGTGAGGGGCTGTTGACTGAAGCTTTCTTT CASSEGLLTEAFF
TRBD2 TRBJ2-1 15 TRBV15 few TGTGCCACCAGGGACCTGCGGGGGACGGAGGATGAGCAGTTCTTC CATRDLRGTEDEQFF
TRBD1 TRBJ2-7 14 TRBV30 - TGTGCCTGGAGCTCGGGACAGGGAATCGACGAGCAGTACTTC CAWSSGQGIDEQYF
- TRBJ1-5 15 TRBV7-2 - TGTGCCAGCAGCTCCGGTCTTTATAGCAATCAGCCCCAGCATTTT CASSSGLYSNQPQHF
TRBD1 TRBJ2-2 13 TRBV6-5 - TGTGCCAGCAGCAGGACAGGGCGATCACGGCGGTTTTTT CASSRTGRSRRFF
TRBD1 TRBJ1-2 13 TRBV7-6 few TGTGCCAGCAGCCAGGGACAGGGGGGCGACTACACCTTC CASSQGQGGDYTF
TRBD1 TRBJ1-2 16 TRBV4-3 - TGCGCCAGCAGCCAAGGGGGGACAGGAGTTAACTATGGCTACACCTTC CASSQGGTGVNYGYTF
- TRBJ2-1 13 TRBV10-3 - TGTGCCATCAGTGAGTCGTGGGTCAATGAGCAGTTCTTC CAISESWVNEQFF
- TRBJ2-1 13 TRBV10-3 few TGTGCCATCAGTGACCGGACTGTCGATGAGCAGTTCTTC CAISDRTVDEQFF
TRBD1 TRBJ2-5 13 TRBV10-3 once TGTGCCATCAGTTGGACAGGCATGGAGACCCAGTACTTC CAISWTGMETQYF
- TRBJ2-3 15 TRBV5-1 once TGCGCCAGCAGCTTGGCCGGGACTAGCACAGATACGCAGTATTTT CASSLAGTSTDTQYF
TRBD1 TRBJ1-1 14 TRBV6-1 - TGTGCCAGCAGTGAAGGGGACAGGGACACTGAAGCTTTCTTT CASSEGDRDTEAFF
- TRBJ2-7 14 TRBV2 once TGTGCCAGCAGTGAAGTCCAGGGTAGGGACGAGCAGTACTTC CASSEVQGRDEQYF
- TRBJ2-7 14 TRBV28 - TGTGCCAGCAGTGATAGGACAGAGTACTACGAGCAGTACTTC CASSDRTEYYEQYF
- TRBJ2-4 16 TRBV10-3 once TGTGCCATCAGTGAGTCTTCTCAACGGGCCAAAAACATTCAGTACTTC CAISESSQRAKNIQYF
- TRBJ2-5 14 TRBV2 - TGTGCCAGCAGCCGAGGGACTGCACAAGAGACCCAGTACTTC CASSRGTAQETQYF
- TRBJ1-5 14 TRBV5-1 few TGCGCCAGCAGCTTGGGCGGCAGGGATCAGCCCCAGCATTTT CASSLGGRDQPQHF
- TRBJ2-1 15 TRBV6-5 - TGTGCCAGCAGGCGACGCAGGATGCGAGGCAATGAGCAGTTCTTC CASRRRRMRGNEQFF
TRBD1 TRBJ2-7 14 TRBV6-5 - TGTGCCAGCAGTCAGGGGGCAAGGTTATACGAGCAGTACTTC CASSQGARLYEQYF
- TRBJ2-2 15 TRBV13 - TGTGCCAGCAGCTTAGTACTAGCTCCCACCGGGGAGCTGTTTTTT CASSLVLAPTGELFF
- TRBJ1-6 15 TRBV7-6 - TGTGCCAGCAGCTTAGCGCGGGGTTATAATTCACCCCTCCACTTT CASSLARGYNSPLHF
- TRBJ1-5 18 TRBV28 once TGTGCCAGCAGTCCCCGACAGACCCGCAGAAGGGACAATCAGCCCCAGCATTTT CASSPRQTRRRDNQPQHF
- TRBJ2-7 13 TRBV18 - TGTGCCAGCCCACCACTGCCCCGCCACGAGCAGTACTTC CASPPLPRHEQYF
- TRBJ1-6 13 TRBV6-5 - TGTGCCAGCAGTCGCAGGGTACGTTCACCCCTCCACTTT CASSRRVRSPLHF
TRBD1 TRBJ2-5 14 TRBV2 - TGTGCCAGCAGGAAACAGGGGTTGGGAGAGACCCAGTACTTC CASRKQGLGETQYF
- TRBJ2-3 15 TRBV11-1 - TGTGCCAGCAGCTTACTATTACAGACCACAGATACGCAGTATTTT CASSLLLQTTDTQYF
- TRBJ2-5 13 TRBV2 - TGTGCCAGCAGTGAAGGCAGGGCCGAGACCCAGTACTTC CASSEGRAETQYF
TRBD2 TRBJ2-1 20 TRBV11-2 few TGTGCCAGCAGCTTAGATCTTGCTAGCGGGAGAGCCCCAATCTCGAGTGAGCAGTTCTTC CASSLDLASGRAPISSEQFF
- TRBJ2-7 15 TRBV6-5 - TGTGCCAGCAGTTCTCTAGCGAGGATAACCTACGAGCAGTACTTC CASSSLARITYEQYF
- TRBJ1-1 13 TRBV29-1 few TGCAGCGTTGAATCGGGGGGTGGGACTGAAGCTTTCTTT CSVESGGGTEAFF
- TRBJ2-4 13 TRBV6-5 - TGTGCCAGCAGTCGGGGGCCTCAAAACATTCAGTACTTC CASSRGPQNIQYF
- TRBJ1-5 18 TRBV7-9 - TGTGCCAGCAGCTTAGGTTCACCGGGCGGACGGCTCAATCAGCCCCAGCATTTT CASSLGSPGGRLNQPQHF
- TRBJ1-2 12 TRBV6-5 - TGTGCCAGCGCTATCGTAACGGGTGGCTACACCTTC CASAIVTGGYTF
- TRBJ2-5 14 TRBV29-1 - TGCAGCGTTGTCAGGGACAGAGCGGGAGAGACCCAGTACTTC CSVVRDRAGETQYF
TRBD1 TRBJ1-6 16 TRBV5-1 few TGCGCCAGCACTTCAACCGACAGGGGGATGAATTCACCCCTCCACTTT CASTSTDRGMNSPLHF
- TRBJ1-5 11 TRBV30 - TGTGCCTCTGGGACGGGTCAGCCCCAGCATTTT CASGTGQPQHF
TRBD1 TRBJ2-3 16 TRBV7-2 - TGTGCCAGCAGCCCTTTACCGGGACAGTTTTGGCATACGCAGTATTTT CASSPLPGQFWHTQYF
- TRBJ2-5 12 TRBV11-2 - TGTGCCAGCAGCTTTGGCCCGGAGACCCAGTACTTC CASSFGPETQYF
- TRBJ1-1 13 TRBV15 few TGTGCCACCAGCAGAGGTACAGTCACTGAAGCTTTCTTT CATSRGTVTEAFF
TRBD1 TRBJ2-7 16 TRBV14 - TGTGCCAGCAGCCAAGACGGACAGGGGAGGCCCTACGAGCAGTACTTC CASSQDGQGRPYEQYF
- TRBJ1-1 15 TRBV6-1 - TGTGCCAGCAGTGGACCCAGGGTACTGGGGGCTGAAGCTTTCTTT CASSGPRVLGAEAFF
- TRBJ2-7 13 TRBV11-2 few TGTGCCAGCAGCTTTGACAGGAGGCACGAGCAGTACTTC CASSFDRRHEQYF
- TRBJ1-2 14 TRBV9 - TGTGCCAGCAGCGTTAGTCAGGGTCCTTATGGCTACACCTTC CASSVSQGPYGYTF